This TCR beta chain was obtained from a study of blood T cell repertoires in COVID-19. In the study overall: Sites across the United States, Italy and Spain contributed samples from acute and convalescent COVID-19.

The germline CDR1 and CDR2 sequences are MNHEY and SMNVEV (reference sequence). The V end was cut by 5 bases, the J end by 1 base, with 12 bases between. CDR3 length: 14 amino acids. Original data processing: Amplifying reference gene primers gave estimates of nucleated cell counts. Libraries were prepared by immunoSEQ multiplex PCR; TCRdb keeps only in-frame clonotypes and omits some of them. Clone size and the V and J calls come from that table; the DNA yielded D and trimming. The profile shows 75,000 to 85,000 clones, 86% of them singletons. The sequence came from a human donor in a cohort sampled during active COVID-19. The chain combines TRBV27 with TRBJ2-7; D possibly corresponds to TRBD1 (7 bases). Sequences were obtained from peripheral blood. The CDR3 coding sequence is TGTGCCAGCAGTGCCGCGGGACAGTCCTACGAGCAGTACTTC. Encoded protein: CASSAAGQSYEQYF.